Below are 3 T cell receptor beta chains sequenced from a single sample in a study of blood T cell repertoires in COVID-19. Clones were sequenced by immunoSEQ multiplex PCR, and TCRdb holds only the in-frame ones, with some missing. The table lists about 190,000 clones, 84% of them singletons. The sequenced sample consisted of peripheral blood. The source is a man younger than 45 with active or convalescent COVID-19.

The rearrangement links TRBV11-2 to TRBJ1-6; TRBD1 matches 8 bases. In germline, CDR1 is SGHAT, CDR2 FQNNGV. The V gene end was trimmed by 1 base and the J gene end by 9 bases; junction bases not matched to a gene: 5. The CDR3 runs 15 residues. Here the CDR3 reads CASSLAGQGGSPLHF. The CDR3 DNA follows: TGTGCCAGCAGCTTAGCCGGACAGGGAGGTTCACCCCTCCACTTT.

The chain has TRBV27 and TRBJ2-3, with 13 bases identical to TRBD2. The CDR3 sequence is 20 residues long. CDR1 is MNHEY, CDR2 SMNVEV, per germline (reference sequence). After removal of 4 bases from V and 0 bases from J, the junction contained 13 bases not matched to a gene. The CDR3 protein is CASSSLLAGGPSGSTDTQYF. CDR3 coding DNA: TGTGCCAGCAGTTCCCTACTAGCGGGAGGGCCAAGTGGCAGCACAGATACGCAGTATTTT.

The V gene is TRBV11-2, the J gene TRBJ2-6; 8 positions agree with TRBD2. V shed 4 bases and J 0 bases; nucleotides not matched to a gene: 5. The CDR3 covers 17 residues. Germline values: CDR1 SGHAT, CDR2 FQNNGV. In DNA form, the CDR3 reads TGTGCCAGCAGCTCCGGACTAGCCTCCTCTGGGGCCAACGTCCTGACTTTC. This translates into CASSSGLASSGANVLTF. The variable domain in full, completed from reference TRBV11-2 and TRBJ2-6, reads EAGVAQSPRYKIIEKRQSVAFWCNPISGHATLYWYQQILGQGPKLLIQFQNNGVVDDSQLPKDRFSAERLKGVDSTLKIQPAKLEDSAVYLCASSSGLASSGANVLTFGAGSRLTVL.